This is a list of T cell receptor beta chains from one sample in a study of blood T cell repertoires in COVID-19. Sequencing used immunoSEQ multiplex PCR; TCRdb keeps in-frame clones, though not all of them. The table has some 14,000 clones, around 73% seen once; the top ten hold 9.7%. Sequencing was performed on peripheral blood. The receptors were gathered from a man in his 70s with acute or convalescent COVID-19. Each CDR3 is given with its conserved first and last residue. Fields, in order: D gene, clone size, J gene, V gene, CDR3 protein, CDR3 DNA. D genes are given only for firm matches. Size is stated for part of the rows, as once, few or many counts, or as a class when the clone is expanded.

TRBD1	NA	TRBJ1-5	TRBV6-2/TRBV6-3	CASSHGQDNQPQHF	TGTGCCAGCAGTCATGGACAGGACAATCAGCCCCAGCATTTT
NA	NA	TRBJ2-7	TRBV25-1	CASSPGLLRTYEQYF	TGTGCCAGCAGTCCGGGACTCCTACGGACCTACGAGCAGTACTTC
NA	NA	TRBJ1-5	TRBV6-5	CASKGGFYSNQPQHF	TGTGCCAGCAAAGGCGGATTTTATAGCAATCAGCCCCAGCATTTT
NA	NA	TRBJ2-7	TRBV4-3	CASSQEMSDSYEQYF	TGCGCCAGCAGCCAAGAGATGAGCGACTCCTACGAGCAGTACTTC
TRBD1	NA	TRBJ1-5	TRBV5-6	CASSPGQGRGDQPQHF	TGTGCCAGCAGCCCAGGACAGGGCAGGGGCGATCAGCCCCAGCATTTT
TRBD1	NA	TRBJ1-1	TRBV19	CASSIGQATEAFF	TGTGCCAGTAGTATCGGACAGGCCACTGAAGCTTTCTTT
NA	NA	TRBJ1-1	TRBV30	CAWTGGYTEAFF	TGTGCCTGGACTGGCGGATACACTGAAGCTTTCTTT
TRBD1	few	TRBJ1-2	TRBV11-2	CASSLVGQGLTDGYTF	TGTGCCAGCAGCTTAGTGGGACAGGGGTTGACGGATGGCTACACCTTC
TRBD1	NA	TRBJ1-5	TRBV2	CASMRTGGAGQPQHF	TGTGCCAGCATGAGGACAGGGGGCGCGGGACAGCCCCAGCATTTT
NA	few	TRBJ2-7	TRBV5-1	CASSELGHSYEQYF	TGCGCCAGCAGCGAACTGGGACACTCCTACGAGCAGTACTTC
NA	NA	TRBJ1-3	TRBV9	CASSASGGNTIYF	TGTGCCAGCAGCGCCTCGGGGGGGAACACCATATATTTT
TRBD1	NA	TRBJ2-7	TRBV6-5	CASRTWDRDSYEQYF	TGTGCCAGCAGGACATGGGACAGGGACTCCTACGAGCAGTACTTC
TRBD2	medium-sized	TRBJ2-7	TRBV6-1	CASSEPLAGSPKRSYEQYF	TGTGCCAGCAGTGAACCCTTAGCGGGCTCTCCGAAACGCTCCTACGAGCAGTACTTC
NA	few	TRBJ1-4	TRBV9	CASSVRGGGEKLFF	TGTGCCAGCAGCGTAAGGGGAGGAGGTGAAAAACTGTTTTTT
TRBD1	once	TRBJ1-6	TRBV19	CASSFGTDSPLHF	TGTGCCAGTAGTTTCGGGACAGATTCACCCCTCCACTTT
NA	NA	TRBJ2-4	TRBV19	CASSGDINVNIQYF	TGTGCCAGTAGCGGGGACATAAACGTAAACATTCAGTACTTC
TRBD2	NA	TRBJ2-1	TRBV19	CASSLLAGGLNEQFF	TGTGCCAGTAGTCTACTAGCGGGGGGGCTAAATGAGCAGTTCTTC
TRBD2	medium-sized	TRBJ2-5	TRBV3-1/TRBV3-2	CASSPFRREARTTQYF	TGTGCCAGCAGCCCATTCCGGCGGGAGGCGAGAACGACCCAGTACTTC
NA	NA	TRBJ1-1	TRBV7-9	CASRRSTHEAFF	TGTGCCAGCAGGAGATCCACGCATGAAGCTTTCTTT
NA	NA	TRBJ2-2	TRBV7-3	CASSSGRRVNTGELFF	TGTGCCAGCAGCTCCGGCAGGCGTGTGAACACCGGGGAGCTGTTTTTT
TRBD1	NA	TRBJ2-5	TRBV7-2	CASSSRGLGETQYF	TGTGCCAGCAGCTCTAGGGGGCTGGGTGAGACCCAGTACTTC
TRBD2	NA	TRBJ2-1	TRBV27	CASSLAGVSYNEQFF	TGTGCCAGCAGTTTAGCGGGAGTTTCCTACAATGAGCAGTTCTTC
NA	medium-sized	TRBJ1-3	TRBV18	CASSPLIRVPSGNTIYF	TGTGCCAGCTCACCACTGATCAGGGTCCCCTCTGGAAACACCATATATTTT
TRBD2	NA	TRBJ2-7	TRBV28	CASSLNGPAGAYEQYF	TGTGCCAGCAGTTTGAACGGTCCAGCGGGAGCCTACGAGCAGTACTTC